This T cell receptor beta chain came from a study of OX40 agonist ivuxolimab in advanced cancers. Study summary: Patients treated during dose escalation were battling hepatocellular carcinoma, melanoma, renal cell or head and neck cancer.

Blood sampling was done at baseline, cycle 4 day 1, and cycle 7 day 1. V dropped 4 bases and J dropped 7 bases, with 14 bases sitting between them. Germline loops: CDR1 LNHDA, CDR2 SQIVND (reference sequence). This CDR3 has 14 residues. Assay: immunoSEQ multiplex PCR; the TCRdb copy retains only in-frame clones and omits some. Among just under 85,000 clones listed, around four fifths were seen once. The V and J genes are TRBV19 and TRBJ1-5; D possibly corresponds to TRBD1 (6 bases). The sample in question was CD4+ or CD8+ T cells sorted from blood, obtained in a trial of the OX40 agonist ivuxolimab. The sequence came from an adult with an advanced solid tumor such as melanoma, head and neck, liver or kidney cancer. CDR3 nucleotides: TGTGCCAGTAGTACCCGGGGGCTAGAACAGCCCCAGCATTTT. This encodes CASSTRGLEQPQHF.